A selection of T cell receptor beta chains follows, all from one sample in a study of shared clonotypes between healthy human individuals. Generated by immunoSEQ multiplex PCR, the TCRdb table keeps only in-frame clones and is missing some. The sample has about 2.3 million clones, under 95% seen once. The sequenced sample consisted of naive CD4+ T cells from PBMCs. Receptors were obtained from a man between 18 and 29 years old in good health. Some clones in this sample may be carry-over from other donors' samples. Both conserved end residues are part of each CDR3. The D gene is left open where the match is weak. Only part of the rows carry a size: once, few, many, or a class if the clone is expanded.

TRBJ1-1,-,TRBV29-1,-,TGCAGCGTTGGTTGGGGACTTAAGAACACTGAAGCTTTCTTT,CSVGWGLKNTEAFF
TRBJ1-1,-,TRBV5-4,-,TGTGCCAGCAGCCAGGGGATGAACACTGAAGCTTTCTTT,CASSQGMNTEAFF
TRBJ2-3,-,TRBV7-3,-,TGTGCCAGCAGCCACAACCCGAAGTCGAGCACAGATACGCAGTATTTT,CASSHNPKSSTDTQYF
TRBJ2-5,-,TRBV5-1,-,TGCGCCAGCAGCTTGCCAGAGGGCACAGAGACCCAGTACTTC,CASSLPEGTETQYF
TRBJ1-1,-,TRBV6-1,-,TGTGCCAGCAGTCGGAGGGGCACTGAAGCTTTCTTT,CASSRRGTEAFF
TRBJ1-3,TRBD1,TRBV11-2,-,TGTGCCAGCAGCCGGACAGGTTGGGGAAACACCATATATTTT,CASSRTGWGNTIYF
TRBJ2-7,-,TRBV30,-,TGTGCCTGGAGTTTGGGGCAGACATACTCCTACGAGCAGTACTTC,CAWSLGQTYSYEQYF
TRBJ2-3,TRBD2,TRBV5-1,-,TGCGCCAGCAGCCCGGCGGGGGGGCTCACAGATACGCAGTATTTT,CASSPAGGLTDTQYF
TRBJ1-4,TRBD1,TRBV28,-,TGTGCCATCCGGACAGGGGGCGCGCCGAATGAAAAACTGTTTTTT,CAIRTGGAPNEKLFF
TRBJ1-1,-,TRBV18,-,TGTGCCAGCTCACCACCGAGGGGGGGGGAAGCAAGCAGGGGTGCGAACACTGAAGCTTTCTTT,CASSPPRGGEASRGANTEAFF
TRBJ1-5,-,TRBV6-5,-,TGTGCCAGCAGGCGCCGGGGGGATCAGAATCAGCCCCAGCATTTT,CASRRRGDQNQPQHF
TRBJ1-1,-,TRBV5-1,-,TGCGCCAGCAGCCCGGGACCCATGAACACTGAAGCTTTCTTT,CASSPGPMNTEAFF
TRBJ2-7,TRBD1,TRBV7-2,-,TGTGCCAGCAGCTCGGGACAGGGGGCTTACGAGCAGTACTTC,CASSSGQGAYEQYF
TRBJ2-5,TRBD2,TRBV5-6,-,TGTGCCAGCATTTTTTCCCCTAGCGGGACCGTGGAGACCCAGTACTTC,CASIFSPSGTVETQYF
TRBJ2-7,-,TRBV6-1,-,TGTGCCAGCAGTGGATACACCGCGGGTCGGTACTTC,CASSGYTAGRYF
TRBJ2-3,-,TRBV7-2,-,TGTGCCAGCAGCCCACGCAGCGGACGCGATACGCAGTATTTT,CASSPRSGRDTQYF
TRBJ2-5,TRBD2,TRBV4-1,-,TGCGCCAGCAGCCCCTTCCCGTCGGGGACTAGCGGGAAGCAAGAGACCCAGTACTTC,CASSPFPSGTSGKQETQYF
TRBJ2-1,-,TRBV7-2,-,TGTGCCAGCAGCCGTGCGGACACCCTCTCCTACAATGAGCAGTTCTTC,CASSRADTLSYNEQFF
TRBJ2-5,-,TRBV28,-,TGTGCCAGCTTCCGTACCGGACAGCCAGAGACCCAGTACTTC,CASFRTGQPETQYF
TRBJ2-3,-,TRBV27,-,TGTGCCAGCAGTTTATACGGAACAGATACGCAGTATTTT,CASSLYGTDTQYF
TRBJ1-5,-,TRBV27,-,TGTGCCAGCAGTTCCCGATTTATTGGGGGTATAGGCAATCAGCCCCAGCATTTT,CASSSRFIGGIGNQPQHF
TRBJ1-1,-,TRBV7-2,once,TGTGCCAGCAGCTCTGGCCAGAACACTGAAGCTTTCTTT,CASSSGQNTEAFF
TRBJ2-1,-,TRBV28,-,TGTGCCAGCAGTCCCCTTCTTCCCCCGAGCAGGCTCTTC,CASSPLLPPSRLF
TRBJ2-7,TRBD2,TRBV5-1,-,TGCGCCAGCAGCCCCGGGGGGTCCGAGCAGTACTTC,CASSPGGSEQYF
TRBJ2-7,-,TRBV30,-,TGTGCCTGGAGTGTATCCAGCGTCTACGAGCAGTACTTC,CAWSVSSVYEQYF
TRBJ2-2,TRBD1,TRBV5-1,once,TGCGCCAGCAGCCCGGGACAGGGGAGCACCGGGGAGCTGTTTTTT,CASSPGQGSTGELFF
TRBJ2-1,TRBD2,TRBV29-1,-,TGCAGCGCCGGTCGAACTCCCAACCGATCCCCCCGGGGGACTAGCTCTGAGCAGTTCTTC,CSAGRTPNRSPRGTSSEQFF
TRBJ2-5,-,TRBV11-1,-,TGTGCCAGCAGCCTCAGGAACTTCCAAGAGACCCAGTACTTC,CASSLRNFQETQYF
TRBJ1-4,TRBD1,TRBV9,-,TGTGCCAGCAGCTCCTTCCGGGACAGGGGGCTTCCATCGGCAACTAATGAAAAACTGTTTTTT,CASSSFRDRGLPSATNEKLFF
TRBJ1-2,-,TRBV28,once,TGTGCCAGCAGTTTGCAGGATCAGGCTCGAGGCTACACCTTC,CASSLQDQARGYTF
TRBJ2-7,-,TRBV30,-,TGTGCCTGGGGGCGGCTAGCCCTCTACGAGCAGTACTTC,CAWGRLALYEQYF
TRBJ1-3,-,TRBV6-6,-,TGTGCCAGCAGTTACGGGGAATCTGGAAACACCATATATTTT,CASSYGESGNTIYF
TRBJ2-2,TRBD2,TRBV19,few,TGTGCCAGTAGTATGTTACGGGGGAGCAGTGGGACTAGCGGCACCGGGGAGCTGTTTTTT,CASSMLRGSSGTSGTGELFF
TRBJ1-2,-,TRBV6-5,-,TGTGCCAGCAGTTACGGCAGGACAGCCTATGGCTACACCTTC,CASSYGRTAYGYTF
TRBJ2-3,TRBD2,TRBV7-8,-,TGTGCCAGCAGCTCTCTAGCGGGAGTGGATACGCAGTATTTT,CASSSLAGVDTQYF
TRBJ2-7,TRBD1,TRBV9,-,TGTGCCAGCAGCGAGGGGGCTACTTCCTGGAGGCATGAGCAGTACTTC,CASSEGATSWRHEQYF
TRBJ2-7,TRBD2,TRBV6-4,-,TGTGCCAGCAGCTTGACTAGCGACTACGAGCAGTACTTC,CASSLTSDYEQYF
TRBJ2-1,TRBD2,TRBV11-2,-,TGTGCCAGCAGCAAACTAGCGGGGCCCTACAATGAGCAGTTCTTC,CASSKLAGPYNEQFF
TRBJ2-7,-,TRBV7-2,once,TGTGCCAGCAGCCTCCGGGCCGAGCTCTACGAGCAGTACTTC,CASSLRAELYEQYF
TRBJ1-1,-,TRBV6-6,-,TGTGCCAGCGTGGGGGACAACACTGAAGCTTTCTTT,CASVGDNTEAFF
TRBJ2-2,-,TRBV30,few,TGTGCCTGGAGCGGGGGCGCCGGGGAGCTGTTTTTT,CAWSGGAGELFF
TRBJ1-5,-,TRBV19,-,TGTGCCAGTAGTATACTGGGTCAGCCCCAGCATTTT,CASSILGQPQHF
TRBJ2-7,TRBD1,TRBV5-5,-,TGTGCCAGCAGCCCCCGCTCCGGACAGGTCGCCCACGAGCAGTACTTC,CASSPRSGQVAHEQYF
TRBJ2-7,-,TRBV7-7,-,TGTGCCAGCAGCTTCCTATACGAGCAGTACTTC,CASSFLYEQYF
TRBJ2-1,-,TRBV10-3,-,TGTGCCATCAGTGGGGACCAGCGTAGCTCCTACAATGAGCAGTTCTTC,CAISGDQRSSYNEQFF
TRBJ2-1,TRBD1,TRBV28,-,TGTGCCAGCAGTCCCCGCACAGGGGCCCCGGGGAATGAGCAGTTCTTC,CASSPRTGAPGNEQFF
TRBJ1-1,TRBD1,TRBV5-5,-,TGTGCCAGCGGAACGACCAGACCAAGGGGGCCGGGCACTGAAGCTTTCTTT,CASGTTRPRGPGTEAFF
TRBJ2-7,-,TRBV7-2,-,TGTGCCAGCAGCATCCAGGGACCGTACGAGCAGTACTTC,CASSIQGPYEQYF
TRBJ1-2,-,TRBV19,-,TGTGCCAGTAGTCCCCGAAGTGCAGGGGATAATGGCTACACCTTC,CASSPRSAGDNGYTF
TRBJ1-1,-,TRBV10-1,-,TGCGCCAGCAGTGAGGGTATCGGGTACGGTGGATTCTTT,CASSEGIGYGGFF
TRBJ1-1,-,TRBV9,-,TGTGCCAGCAGCGTAGCGTCAGAGTGGACTGAAGCTTTCTTT,CASSVASEWTEAFF